These 14 T cell receptor beta chains originate from one sample sequenced in a study of blood T cell repertoires in COVID-19. Method: immunoSEQ multiplex PCR; TCRdb's copy keeps in-frame clones and lacks some. Among 130,000 or so clones, under 90% were seen once, and the ten largest hold 10% to 15%. The sequenced material came from peripheral blood. The source is a woman in her sixties or seventies with acute or convalescent COVID-19.

The rearrangement joins TRBV11-2 to TRBJ2-1, with 7 bases fitting TRBD2. Germline assignment: CDR1 SGHAT and CDR2 FQNNGV. V was pared by 5 bases and J by 5 bases, with 6 bases of the junction left unmatched. The CDR3 is 14 amino acids. Written as DNA, the CDR3 is TGTGCCAGCAGCAATAGCGGGTCTCACAATGAGCAGTTCTTC. Translated: CASSNSGSHNEQFF.

As to this clone: An end of the junction does not agree with germline; a read error may underlie this. The J gene is TRBJ2-1, the V gene TRBV7-9; 11 bases match TRBD2. Germline V gene sequence: CDR1 SEHNR, CDR2 FQNEAQ (reference sequence). The CDR3 totals 15 residues. This CDR3 is CASSIASGGYNEQFF. The CDR3 DNA sequence: TGTGCCAGCAGCATAGCTAGCGGGGGGTACAATGAGCAGTTCTTC.

The chain joins TRBV11-2 to TRBJ1-1, with 7 positions matching TRBD1. In germline, CDR1 is SGHAT, CDR2 FQNNGV. This CDR3 comprises 15 residues. Trimming removed 5 bases from V and 1 base from J; junction bases left unmatched: 7. The CDR3 DNA reads as TGTGCCAGCAGCCCCGAGACAGGGTGGAACACTGAAGCTTTCTTT. Encoded protein: CASSPETGWNTEAFF.

The CDR3 nucleotides are TGTGCCAGCCCGCGGGATGGCTACTATGGCTACACCTTC. Protein product: CASPRDGYYGYTF. This chain joins TRBV2 and TRBJ1-2; D is undetermined. Germline lookup yields CDR1 SNHLY and CDR2 FYNNEI. CDR3 length: 13 amino acids. V lost 8 bases to trimming and J lost 3 bases, with 13 bases between them.

This rearrangement joins TRBV27 to TRBJ1-2; 9 bases line up with TRBD1. Germline trimming cut 5 bases from V and 5 bases from J; bases unmatched to any gene: 6. The germline CDR1 and CDR2 sequences are MNHEY and SMNVEV (reference sequence). The CDR3 runs 14 residues. CDR3 residues: CASSDGTGKYGYTF. The CDR3 DNA is TGTGCCAGCAGTGACGGGACAGGGAAATATGGCTACACCTTC.

The chain joins TRBV10-3 to TRBJ2-3; 7 bases map to TRBD2. Germline CDR1 ENHRY, CDR2 SYGVKD. This CDR3 is built from 13 residues. V shed 6 bases and J 6 bases; nucleotides not matched to a gene: 6. For the CDR3, the DNA is TGTGCCATCAGGGGAGGGGATGGGGATACGCAGTATTTT. This gives the protein CAIRGGDGDTQYF.

The rearrangement links TRBV20-1 to TRBJ1-4, with 8 nucleotides matching TRBD1. The junction had 3 bases not matched to a gene; V was cut back by 3 bases and J by 6 bases. Germline values: CDR1 DFQATT, CDR2 SNEGSKA (reference sequence). This CDR3 is built from 13 residues. This CDR3 is CSASQDRDEKLFF. DNA of the CDR3: TGCAGTGCTAGTCAGGACAGGGATGAAAAACTGTTTTTT.

The J gene is TRBJ1-6, the V gene TRBV27; tentative D call: TRBD1 (5 bases). V was pared by 2 bases and J by 7 bases, with 9 bases between. Germline V gene data show CDR1 as MNHEY and CDR2 as SMNVEV (reference sequence). The CDR3 is made up of 14 amino acids. CDR3 DNA: TGTGCCAGCAGTTTAAGGACAACAAATTCACCCCTCCACTTT. It yields the protein CASSLRTTNSPLHF.

This rearrangement joins TRBV5-4 to TRBJ1-1, with D maybe TRBD1 (5 bases). The CDR3 consists of 13 residues. The V gene lost 2 bases and the J gene lost 10 bases, with 15 bases spanning the gap. Germline V gene lookup returns CDR1 SGHNT and CDR2 YYREEE (reference sequence). CDR3 DNA sequence: TGTGCCAGCAGCTTCGAAAGGGGCCAGCGAGCTTTCTTT. Its protein product is CASSFERGQRAFF.

V usage is TRBV24-1 and J usage is TRBJ2-2; D is unresolved. V was trimmed by 0 bases and J by 5 bases, leaving 15 bases between them. The CDR3 sequence is 17 residues long. Per the germline V gene, CDR1 is KGHDR and CDR2 is SFDVKD. DNA of the CDR3: TGTGCCACCAGTGATTTGGGGCCCCATGACATTACCGGGGAGCTGTTTTTT. Protein: CATSDLGPHDITGELFF.

The chain uses TRBV4-1 and TRBJ1-1; perhaps TRBD1 as D (5 bases). Germline CDR1 MGHRA, CDR2 YSYEKL. Trimming stripped 6 bases from V and 6 bases from J, with 17 bases between. This CDR3 contains 14 residues. The CDR3 nucleotides read TGCGCCAGCAGGCCAAATTCAGGGATTTCTGAAGCTTTCTTT. It codes for CASRPNSGISEAFF.

The gene calls are TRBV2 and TRBJ2-5; possibly TRBD1 for D (6 bases). V was pared by 2 bases and J by 2 bases, with 15 bases between. CDR1 is SNHLY and CDR2 is FYNNEI in the germline V gene. The CDR3 is made up of 16 amino acids. The CDR3 region has the DNA TGTGCCAGCAGTGAATTCGGCCTGGGGGCTCAAGAGACCCAGTACTTC. This sequence encodes CASSEFGLGAQETQYF.

This sequence joins TRBV19 and TRBJ1-5; 7 nucleotides match TRBD1. Trimming removed 7 bases from V and 5 bases from J; junction bases left unmatched: 2. The V gene's germline CDR1 is LNHDA and CDR2 SQIVND (reference sequence). This CDR3 contains 12 residues. CDR3: CASNRGHQPQHF. CDR3 nucleotide sequence: TGTGCCAGTAACAGGGGCCATCAGCCCCAGCATTTT.

The rearrangement uses TRBV4-2 and TRBJ2-5, with 7 bases lining up with TRBD2. The CDR3 is made up of 17 amino acids. From germline, CDR1 is LGHNA and CDR2 YNFKEQ. Losses at the gene ends were 1 base for V and 7 bases for J; bases not matched to a gene: 15. CDR3 sequence: CASSQGDAGEVSMTQYF. CDR3 in DNA: TGTGCCAGCAGCCAAGGGGACGCGGGGGAGGTCTCCATGACCCAGTACTTC.